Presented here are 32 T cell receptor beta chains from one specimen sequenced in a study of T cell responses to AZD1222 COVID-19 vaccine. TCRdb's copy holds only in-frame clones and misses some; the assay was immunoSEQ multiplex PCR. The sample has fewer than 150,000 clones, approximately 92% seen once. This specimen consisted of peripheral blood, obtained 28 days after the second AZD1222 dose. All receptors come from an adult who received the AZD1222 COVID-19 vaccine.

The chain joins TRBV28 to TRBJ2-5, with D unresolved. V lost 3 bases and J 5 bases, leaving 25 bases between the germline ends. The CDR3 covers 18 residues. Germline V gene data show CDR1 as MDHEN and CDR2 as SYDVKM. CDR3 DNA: TGTGCCAGCAGTTTTCATCCATTTCAAGGTCAAAATCAGGAGACCCAGTACTTC. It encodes CASSFHPFQGQNQETQYF. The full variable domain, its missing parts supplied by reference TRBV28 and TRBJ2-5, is DVKVTQSSRYLVKRTGEKVFLECVQDMDHENMFWYRQDPGLGLRLIYFSYDVKMKEKGDIPEGYSVSREKKERFSLILESASTNQTSMYLCASSFHPFQGQNQETQYFGPGTRLLVL.

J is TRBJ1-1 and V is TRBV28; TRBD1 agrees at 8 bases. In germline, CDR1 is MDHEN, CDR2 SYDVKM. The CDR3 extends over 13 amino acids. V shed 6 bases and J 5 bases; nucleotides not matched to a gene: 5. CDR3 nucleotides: TGTGCCAGCAGCCCCAGGACAGGGACTGAAGCTTTCTTT. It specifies CASSPRTGTEAFF.

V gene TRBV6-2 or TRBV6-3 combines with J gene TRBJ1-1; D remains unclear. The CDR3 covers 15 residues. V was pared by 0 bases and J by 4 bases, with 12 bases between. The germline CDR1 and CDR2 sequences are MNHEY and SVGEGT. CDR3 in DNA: TGTGCCAGCAGTTACTCCCCCGGGGAAGGCACTGAAGCTTTCTTT. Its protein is CASSYSPGEGTEAFF.

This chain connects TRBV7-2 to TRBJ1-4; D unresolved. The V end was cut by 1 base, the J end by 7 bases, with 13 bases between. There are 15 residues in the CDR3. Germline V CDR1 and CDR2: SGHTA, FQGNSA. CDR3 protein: CASSLVGVVGEKLFF. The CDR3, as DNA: TGTGCCAGCAGCTTAGTTGGAGTGGTTGGTGAAAAACTGTTTTTT.

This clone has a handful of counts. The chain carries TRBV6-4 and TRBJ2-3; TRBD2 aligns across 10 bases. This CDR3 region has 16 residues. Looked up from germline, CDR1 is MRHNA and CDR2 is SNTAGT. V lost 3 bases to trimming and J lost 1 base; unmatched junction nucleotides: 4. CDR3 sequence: CASSDSGTSGTDTQYF. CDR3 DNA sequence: TGTGCCAGCAGTGATTCCGGGACTAGCGGCACAGATACGCAGTATTTT.

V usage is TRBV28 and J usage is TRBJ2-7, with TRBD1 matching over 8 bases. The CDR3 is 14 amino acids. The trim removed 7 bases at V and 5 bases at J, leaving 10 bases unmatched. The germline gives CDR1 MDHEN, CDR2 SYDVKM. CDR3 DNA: TGTGCCAGCAACGAGCAGGGGGCTGGGGACGAGCAGTACTTC. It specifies CASNEQGAGDEQYF. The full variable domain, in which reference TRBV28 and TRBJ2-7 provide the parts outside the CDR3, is DVKVTQSSRYLVKRTGEKVFLECVQDMDHENMFWYRQDPGLGLRLIYFSYDVKMKEKGDIPEGYSVSREKKERFSLILESASTNQTSMYLCASNEQGAGDEQYFGPGTRLTVT.

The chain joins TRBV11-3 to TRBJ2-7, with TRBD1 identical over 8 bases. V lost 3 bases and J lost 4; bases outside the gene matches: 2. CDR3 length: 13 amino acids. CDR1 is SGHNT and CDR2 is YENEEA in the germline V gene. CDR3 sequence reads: CASSFTGGYEQYF. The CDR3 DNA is TGTGCCAGCAGCTTTACAGGGGGATACGAGCAGTACTTC.

The CDR3 coding sequence is TGTGCCAGCAGTTTAGCGGGGATGAGCTATGGCTACACCTTC. This sequence encodes CASSLAGMSYGYTF. The chain is built from TRBV28 and TRBJ1-2; D gene ambiguous. Germline CDR1 and CDR2: MDHEN and SYDVKM. The CDR3 runs 14 residues. Trimming stripped 2 bases from V and 4 bases from J, with 11 bases between.

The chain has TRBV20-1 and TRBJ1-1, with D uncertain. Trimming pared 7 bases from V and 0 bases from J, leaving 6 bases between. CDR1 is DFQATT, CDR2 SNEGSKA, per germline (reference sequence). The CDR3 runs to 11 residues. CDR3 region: CSGRVNTEAFF. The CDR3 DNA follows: TGCAGTGGCCGAGTGAACACTGAAGCTTTCTTT.

The CDR3 DNA reads TGTGCCAGTAGTACCCTTGCGGGGGGCTATGGCTACACCTTC. Its protein product is CASSTLAGGYGYTF. The chain couples TRBV19 to TRBJ1-2, with D possibly TRBD1 on 5 matching bases. This CDR3 is built from 14 residues. Germline V lookup: CDR1 LNHDA, CDR2 SQIVND (reference sequence). Between the trimmed V and J ends, which lost 4 bases and 4 bases, there was a span of 13 bases.

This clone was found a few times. DNA for the CDR3: TGTGCCAGCAGTTCGGAGGCGAGCACAGATACGCAGTATTTT. Translation gives CASSSEASTDTQYF. The V call is TRBV28, the J call TRBJ2-3, with D perhaps matching TRBD2 (5 bases). The CDR3 length is 14 residues. Germline V CDR1 and CDR2: MDHEN, SYDVKM. V was trimmed by 4 bases and J by 0 bases, leaving 8 bases between them.

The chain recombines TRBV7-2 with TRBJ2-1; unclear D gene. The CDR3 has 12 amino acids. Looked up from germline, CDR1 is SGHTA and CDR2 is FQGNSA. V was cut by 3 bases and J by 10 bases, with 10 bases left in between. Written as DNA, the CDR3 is TGTGCCAGCAGCTTCGACTCCCCCGAGCAGTTCTTC. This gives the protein CASSFDSPEQFF.

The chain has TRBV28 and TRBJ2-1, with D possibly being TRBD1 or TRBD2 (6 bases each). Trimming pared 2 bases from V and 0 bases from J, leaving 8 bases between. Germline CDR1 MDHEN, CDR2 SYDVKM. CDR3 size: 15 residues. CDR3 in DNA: TGTGCCAGCAGTTTAGGGGGGCTCTCCTACAATGAGCAGTTCTTC. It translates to CASSLGGLSYNEQFF. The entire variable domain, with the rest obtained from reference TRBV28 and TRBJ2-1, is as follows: DVKVTQSSRYLVKRTGEKVFLECVQDMDHENMFWYRQDPGLGLRLIYFSYDVKMKEKGDIPEGYSVSREKKERFSLILESASTNQTSMYLCASSLGGLSYNEQFFGPGTRLTVL.

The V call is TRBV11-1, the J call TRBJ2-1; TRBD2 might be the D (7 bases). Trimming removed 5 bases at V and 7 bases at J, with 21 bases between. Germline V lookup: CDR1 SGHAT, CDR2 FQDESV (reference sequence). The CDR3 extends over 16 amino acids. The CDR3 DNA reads TGTGCCAGCAGCAAGGGAGGCGGGGGCCCGTGGAATGAGCAGTTCTTC. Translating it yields CASSKGGGGPWNEQFF.

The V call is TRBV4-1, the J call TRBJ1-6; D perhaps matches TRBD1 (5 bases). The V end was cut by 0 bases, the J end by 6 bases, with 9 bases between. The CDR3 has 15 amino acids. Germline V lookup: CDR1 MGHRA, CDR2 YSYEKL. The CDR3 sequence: CASSQEDSFNSPLHF. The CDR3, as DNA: TGCGCCAGCAGCCAAGAAGACAGTTTTAATTCACCCCTCCACTTT.

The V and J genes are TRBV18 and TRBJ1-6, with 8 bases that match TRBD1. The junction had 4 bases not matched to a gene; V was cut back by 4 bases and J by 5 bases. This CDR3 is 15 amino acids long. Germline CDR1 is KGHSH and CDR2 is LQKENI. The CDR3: CASSLSTGDNSPLHF. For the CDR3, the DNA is TGTGCCAGCTCACTATCGACAGGGGATAATTCACCCCTCCACTTT. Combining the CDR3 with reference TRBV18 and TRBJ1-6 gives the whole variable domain NAGVMQNPRHLVRRRGQEARLRCSPMKGHSHVYWYRQLPEEGLKFMVYLQKENIIDESGMPKERFSAEFPKEGPSILRIQQVVRGDSAAYFCASSLSTGDNSPLHFGNGTRLTVT.

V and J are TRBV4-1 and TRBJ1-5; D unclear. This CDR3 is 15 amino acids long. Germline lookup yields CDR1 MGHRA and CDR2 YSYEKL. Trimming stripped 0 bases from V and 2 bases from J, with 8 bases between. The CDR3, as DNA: TGCGCCAGCAGCCAAGATTGGGCCGGCAATCAGCCCCAGCATTTT. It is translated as CASSQDWAGNQPQHF.

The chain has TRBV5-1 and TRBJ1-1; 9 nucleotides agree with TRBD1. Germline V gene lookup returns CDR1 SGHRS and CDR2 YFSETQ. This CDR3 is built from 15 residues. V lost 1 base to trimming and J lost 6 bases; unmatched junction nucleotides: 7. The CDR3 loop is CASSLPGDRESEAFF. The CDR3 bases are TGCGCCAGCAGCTTGCCTGGGGACAGGGAATCTGAAGCTTTCTTT. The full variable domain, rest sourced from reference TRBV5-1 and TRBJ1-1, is KAGVTQTPRYLIKTRGQQVTLSCSPISGHRSVSWYQQTPGQGLQFLFEYFSETQRNKGNFPGRFSGRQFSNSRSEMNVSTLELGDSALYLCASSLPGDRESEAFFGQGTRLTVV.

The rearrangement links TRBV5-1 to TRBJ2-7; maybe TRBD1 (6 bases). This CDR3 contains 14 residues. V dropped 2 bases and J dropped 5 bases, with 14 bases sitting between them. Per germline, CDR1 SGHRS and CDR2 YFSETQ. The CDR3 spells CASSFLEGVNEQYF. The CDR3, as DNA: TGCGCCAGCAGCTTTCTCGAGGGGGTAAACGAGCAGTACTTC.

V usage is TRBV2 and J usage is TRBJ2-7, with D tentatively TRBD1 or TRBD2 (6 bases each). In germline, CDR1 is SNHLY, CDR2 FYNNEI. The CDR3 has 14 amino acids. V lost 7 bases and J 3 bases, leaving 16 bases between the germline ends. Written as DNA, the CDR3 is TGTGCCAGCAAACCCACAGGGACTGGCTACGAGCAGTACTTC. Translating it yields CASKPTGTGYEQYF.

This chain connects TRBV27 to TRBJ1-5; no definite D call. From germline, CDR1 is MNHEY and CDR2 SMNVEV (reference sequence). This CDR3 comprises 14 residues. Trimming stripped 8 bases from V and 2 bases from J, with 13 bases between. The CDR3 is CASGSSEGNQPQHF. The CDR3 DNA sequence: TGTGCCAGCGGCTCGTCAGAGGGCAATCAGCCCCAGCATTTT.

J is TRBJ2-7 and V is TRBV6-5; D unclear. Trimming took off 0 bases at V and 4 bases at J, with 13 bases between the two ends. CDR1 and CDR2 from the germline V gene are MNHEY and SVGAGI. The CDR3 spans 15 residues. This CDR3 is CASSYSNSFRYEQYF. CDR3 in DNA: TGTGCCAGCAGTTACTCGAACTCTTTTCGGTACGAGCAGTACTTC.

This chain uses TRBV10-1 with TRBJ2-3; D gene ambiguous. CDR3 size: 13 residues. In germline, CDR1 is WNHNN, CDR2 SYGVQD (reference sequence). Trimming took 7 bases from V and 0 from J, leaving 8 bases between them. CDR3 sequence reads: CASKLDSTDTQYF. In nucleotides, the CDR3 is TGCGCCAGCAAATTGGACAGCACAGATACGCAGTATTTT.

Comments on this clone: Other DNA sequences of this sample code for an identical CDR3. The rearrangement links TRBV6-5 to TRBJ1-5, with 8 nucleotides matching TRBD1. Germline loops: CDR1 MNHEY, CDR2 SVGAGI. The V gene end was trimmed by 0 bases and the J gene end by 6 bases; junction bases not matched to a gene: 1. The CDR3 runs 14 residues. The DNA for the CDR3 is TGTGCCAGCAGTTACTCGACAGGGGCTCAGCCCCAGCATTTT. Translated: CASSYSTGAQPQHF.

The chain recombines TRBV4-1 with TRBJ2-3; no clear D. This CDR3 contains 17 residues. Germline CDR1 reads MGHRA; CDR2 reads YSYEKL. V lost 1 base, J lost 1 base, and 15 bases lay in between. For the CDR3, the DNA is TGCGCCAGCAGCCAAGTAATATCTCTCCGCGGCACAGATACGCAGTATTTT. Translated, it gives CASSQVISLRGTDTQYF.

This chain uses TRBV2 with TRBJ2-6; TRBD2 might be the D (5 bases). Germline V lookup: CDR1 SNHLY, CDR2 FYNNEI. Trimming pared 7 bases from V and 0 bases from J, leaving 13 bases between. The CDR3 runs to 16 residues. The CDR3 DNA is TGTGCCAGCATTCTCGGACTGGACTCTGGGGCCAACGTCCTGACTTTC. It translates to CASILGLDSGANVLTF.

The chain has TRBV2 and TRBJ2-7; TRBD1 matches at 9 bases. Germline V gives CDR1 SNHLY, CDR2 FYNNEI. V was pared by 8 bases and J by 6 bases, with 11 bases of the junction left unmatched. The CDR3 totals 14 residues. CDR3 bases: TGTGCCAGCCACTCCGGGACAGGGTTTTCCGAGCAGTACTTC. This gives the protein CASHSGTGFSEQYF.

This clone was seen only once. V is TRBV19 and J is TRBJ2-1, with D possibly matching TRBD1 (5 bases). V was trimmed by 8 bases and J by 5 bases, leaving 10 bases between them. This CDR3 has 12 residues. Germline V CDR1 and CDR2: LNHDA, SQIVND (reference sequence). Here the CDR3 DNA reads TGTGCCAGTGGACACAGCGACAATGAGCAGTTCTTC. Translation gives CASGHSDNEQFF.

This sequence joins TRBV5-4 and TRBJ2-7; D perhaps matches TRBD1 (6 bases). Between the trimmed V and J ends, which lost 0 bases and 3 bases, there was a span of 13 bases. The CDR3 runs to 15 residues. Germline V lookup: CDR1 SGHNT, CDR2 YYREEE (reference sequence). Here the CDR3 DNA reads TGTGCCAGCAGCTTGGGGGGGCACACAGGCTACGAGCAGTACTTC. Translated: CASSLGGHTGYEQYF.

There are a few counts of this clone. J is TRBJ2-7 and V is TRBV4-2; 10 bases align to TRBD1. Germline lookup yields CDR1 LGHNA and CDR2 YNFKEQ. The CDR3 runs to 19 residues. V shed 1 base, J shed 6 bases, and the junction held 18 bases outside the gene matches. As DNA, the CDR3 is TGTGCCAGCAGCCAAGGGACTCGACAGGGGGCGTCCCGCACCATCGAGCAGTACTTC. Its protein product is CASSQGTRQGASRTIEQYF.

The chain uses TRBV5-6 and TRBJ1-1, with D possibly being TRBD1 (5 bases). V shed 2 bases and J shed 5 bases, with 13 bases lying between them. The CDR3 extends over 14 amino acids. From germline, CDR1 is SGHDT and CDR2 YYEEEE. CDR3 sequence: CASSFFQGGTEAFF. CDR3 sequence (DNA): TGTGCCAGCAGCTTTTTCCAGGGTGGGACTGAAGCTTTCTTT.

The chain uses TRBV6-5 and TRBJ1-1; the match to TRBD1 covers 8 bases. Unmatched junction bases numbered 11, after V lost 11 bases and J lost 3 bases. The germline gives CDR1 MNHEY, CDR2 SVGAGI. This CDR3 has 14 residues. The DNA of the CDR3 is TGTGCCGCCCCTGGGGACAGGAAGCACACTGAAGCTTTCTTT. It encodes CAAPGDRKHTEAFF.